Listed below are T cell receptor beta chains from one sample, sequenced in a study of shared clonotypes between healthy human individuals. Generated by immunoSEQ multiplex PCR, the TCRdb table keeps only in-frame clones and is missing some. The top ten hold about 0.13% of the sample, which has some 2,000,000 clones, 95% seen once. Sequenced: naive CD4+ T cells sorted from blood. These receptors came from a man in his late teens or twenties in good health. Both conserved end residues are part of each CDR3. A D gene is named only where the DNA matches it firmly. Only part of the rows carry a size: once, few, many, or a class if the clone is expanded.

d_gene: .; v_gene: TRBV7-9; j_gene: TRBJ1-5; abundance: few; CDR3aa: CASSKGGAERNQPQHF; CDR3nt: TGTGCCAGCAGCAAGGGGGGGGCTGAACGCAATCAGCCCCAGCATTTT
d_gene: TRBD1; v_gene: TRBV7-8; j_gene: TRBJ1-5; abundance: .; CDR3aa: CASSGTVSNQPQHF; CDR3nt: TGTGCCAGCAGCGGGACAGTGAGCAATCAGCCCCAGCATTTT
d_gene: TRBD2; v_gene: TRBV7-9; j_gene: TRBJ2-3; abundance: once; CDR3aa: CASSAGLAGVTQYF; CDR3nt: TGTGCCAGCAGCGCCGGACTAGCGGGAGTTACGCAGTATTTT
d_gene: .; v_gene: TRBV7-9; j_gene: TRBJ2-5; abundance: .; CDR3aa: CASSSYPGAETQYF; CDR3nt: TGTGCCAGCAGCTCATACCCGGGGGCGGAGACCCAGTACTTC
d_gene: TRBD2; v_gene: TRBV25-1; j_gene: TRBJ2-1; abundance: .; CDR3aa: CASSSSGSRNEQFF; CDR3nt: TGTGCCAGCAGTTCTAGCGGGAGTAGGAATGAGCAGTTCTTC
d_gene: .; v_gene: TRBV6-1; j_gene: TRBJ1-2; abundance: .; CDR3aa: CASSEARGFGYGYTF; CDR3nt: TGTGCCAGCAGTGAAGCTCGGGGGTTCGGGTATGGCTACACCTTC
d_gene: .; v_gene: TRBV4-1; j_gene: TRBJ1-6; abundance: .; CDR3aa: CASSQDAGGAHSPLHF; CDR3nt: TGCGCCAGCAGCCAAGATGCGGGGGGCGCGCATTCACCCCTCCACTTT
d_gene: .; v_gene: TRBV4-3; j_gene: TRBJ1-1; abundance: .; CDR3aa: CASSPRARDTEAFF; CDR3nt: TGCGCCAGCAGCCCCCGGGCCAGGGACACTGAAGCTTTCTTT
d_gene: TRBD2; v_gene: TRBV7-2; j_gene: TRBJ2-7; abundance: .; CDR3aa: CASSLAATTSGRAIHEQYF; CDR3nt: TGTGCCAGCAGCTTAGCTGCGACGACTAGCGGGAGGGCCATCCACGAGCAGTACTTC
d_gene: .; v_gene: TRBV10-2; j_gene: TRBJ2-7; abundance: .; CDR3aa: CASRDGTRTREQYF; CDR3nt: TGCGCCAGCAGGGACGGGACAAGGACGCGCGAGCAGTACTTC
d_gene: TRBD1; v_gene: TRBV2; j_gene: TRBJ2-3; abundance: .; CDR3aa: CASSEEGASITDTQYF; CDR3nt: TGTGCCAGCAGTGAAGAGGGGGCTTCGATAACAGATACGCAGTATTTT
d_gene: .; v_gene: TRBV10-1; j_gene: TRBJ2-1; abundance: once; CDR3aa: CASSESSFPGDEQFF; CDR3nt: TGCGCCAGCAGTGAGTCATCCTTCCCGGGGGATGAGCAGTTCTTC
d_gene: .; v_gene: TRBV4-3; j_gene: TRBJ2-5; abundance: .; CDR3aa: CASSQASGQAQETQYF; CDR3nt: TGCGCCAGCAGCCAAGCTTCAGGACAAGCTCAAGAGACCCAGTACTTC
d_gene: .; v_gene: TRBV11-2; j_gene: TRBJ1-2; abundance: .; CDR3aa: CASSLDLETANYGYTF; CDR3nt: TGTGCCAGCAGCTTAGATCTTGAGACAGCGAACTATGGCTACACCTTC
d_gene: .; v_gene: TRBV10-2; j_gene: TRBJ1-1; abundance: .; CDR3aa: CASSETGRYTEAFF; CDR3nt: TGCGCCAGCAGTGAGACAGGGAGGTACACTGAAGCTTTCTTT
d_gene: TRBD1; v_gene: TRBV14; j_gene: TRBJ1-6; abundance: .; CDR3aa: CASSGQVVGGSPLHF; CDR3nt: TGTGCCAGCAGCGGACAGGTAGTAGGTGGTTCACCCCTCCACTTT
d_gene: TRBD2; v_gene: TRBV2; j_gene: TRBJ2-3; abundance: .; CDR3aa: CASNGLEVGTDTQYF; CDR3nt: TGTGCCAGCAATGGACTAGAGGTCGGCACAGATACGCAGTATTTT
d_gene: .; v_gene: TRBV2; j_gene: TRBJ1-5; abundance: .; CDR3aa: CATAKDISNQPQHF; CDR3nt: TGTGCCACCGCGAAGGACATTAGCAATCAGCCCCAGCATTTT
d_gene: .; v_gene: TRBV5-1; j_gene: TRBJ2-3; abundance: .; CDR3aa: CASSRSTTSMYADTQYF; CDR3nt: TGCGCCAGCAGCCGATCGACAACTAGCATGTACGCTGATACGCAGTATTTT
d_gene: .; v_gene: TRBV11-2; j_gene: TRBJ2-3; abundance: .; CDR3aa: CASSLGTWVASSSTDTQYF; CDR3nt: TGTGCCAGCAGCTTAGGGACTTGGGTAGCGTCCTCTAGCACAGATACGCAGTATTTT
d_gene: TRBD1; v_gene: TRBV6-5; j_gene: TRBJ1-1; abundance: .; CDR3aa: CASGRGNTEAFF; CDR3nt: TGTGCCAGCGGCAGGGGGAATACTGAAGCTTTCTTT
d_gene: .; v_gene: TRBV11-2; j_gene: TRBJ2-5; abundance: once; CDR3aa: CASSPSGWTQYF; CDR3nt: TGTGCCAGCAGCCCCTCAGGCTGGACCCAGTACTTC
d_gene: .; v_gene: TRBV6-5; j_gene: TRBJ1-1; abundance: .; CDR3aa: CASSITRDTEAFF; CDR3nt: TGTGCCAGCAGCATCACGCGGGACACTGAAGCTTTCTTT
d_gene: TRBD1; v_gene: TRBV5-1; j_gene: TRBJ1-5; abundance: .; CDR3aa: CASSPWTGSNQPQHF; CDR3nt: TGCGCCAGCAGCCCATGGACAGGAAGCAATCAGCCCCAGCATTTT
d_gene: TRBD1; v_gene: TRBV29-1; j_gene: TRBJ1-4; abundance: .; CDR3aa: CSAWEGQGRPFF; CDR3nt: TGCAGCGCCTGGGAAGGACAGGGGCGGCCGTTTTTT
d_gene: TRBD1; v_gene: TRBV5-8; j_gene: TRBJ1-4; abundance: .; CDR3aa: CASSFSGTGDTNEKLFF; CDR3nt: TGTGCCAGCAGCTTTTCCGGGACAGGGGATACTAATGAAAAACTGTTTTTT
d_gene: .; v_gene: TRBV5-1; j_gene: TRBJ2-5; abundance: .; CDR3aa: CASSLTGAQETQYF; CDR3nt: TGCGCCAGCAGCTTGACAGGAGCTCAAGAGACCCAGTACTTC
d_gene: .; v_gene: TRBV5-1; j_gene: TRBJ2-2; abundance: .; CDR3aa: CASHENQVTGELFF; CDR3nt: TGCGCCAGCCACGAAAACCAGGTCACCGGGGAGCTGTTTTTT
d_gene: TRBD1; v_gene: TRBV6-1; j_gene: TRBJ1-6; abundance: .; CDR3aa: CASSQDRVDSPLHF; CDR3nt: TGTGCCAGCAGCCAGGACAGGGTAGATTCACCCCTCCACTTT
d_gene: .; v_gene: TRBV10-3; j_gene: TRBJ2-1; abundance: .; CDR3aa: CAISGVGGYNEQFF; CDR3nt: TGTGCCATCAGTGGGGTAGGGGGGTACAATGAGCAGTTCTTC
d_gene: TRBD1; v_gene: TRBV18; j_gene: TRBJ1-1; abundance: .; CDR3aa: CASSPQTGRVTEAFF; CDR3nt: TGTGCCAGCTCACCCCAGACAGGGAGGGTCACTGAAGCTTTCTTT
d_gene: .; v_gene: TRBV4-3; j_gene: TRBJ1-2; abundance: .; CDR3aa: CASYGRARGYTF; CDR3nt: TGCGCCAGCTACGGGAGAGCCCGGGGTTACACCTTC
d_gene: .; v_gene: TRBV10-3; j_gene: TRBJ1-2; abundance: .; CDR3aa: CAISGGNPLGYTF; CDR3nt: TGTGCCATCAGTGGGGGCAACCCCCTTGGCTACACCTTC
d_gene: TRBD1; v_gene: TRBV4-3; j_gene: TRBJ1-6; abundance: .; CDR3aa: CASSQDWTGVWSPLHF; CDR3nt: TGCGCCAGCAGCCAAGATTGGACAGGGGTATGGTCACCCCTCCACTTT
d_gene: .; v_gene: TRBV19; j_gene: TRBJ1-6; abundance: .; CDR3aa: CASSTGTDNSPLHF; CDR3nt: TGTGCCAGTAGTACCGGGACCGATAATTCACCCCTCCACTTT
d_gene: TRBD1; v_gene: TRBV5-6; j_gene: TRBJ2-7; abundance: .; CDR3aa: CASAGDRVSEQYF; CDR3nt: TGTGCCAGCGCCGGAGACAGGGTATCCGAGCAGTACTTC
d_gene: .; v_gene: TRBV13; j_gene: TRBJ2-7; abundance: .; CDR3aa: CASSLGPGLNEQYF; CDR3nt: TGTGCCAGCAGCTTAGGTCCGGGCCTCAACGAGCAGTACTTC
d_gene: TRBD2; v_gene: TRBV2; j_gene: TRBJ2-3; abundance: .; CDR3aa: CASRASGGPMEDTQYF; CDR3nt: TGTGCCAGCAGGGCTAGCGGGGGACCTATGGAAGATACGCAGTATTTT
d_gene: TRBD2; v_gene: TRBV9; j_gene: TRBJ2-3; abundance: .; CDR3aa: CASSASGRAGTDTQYF; CDR3nt: TGTGCCAGCAGCGCCAGCGGGAGGGCGGGTACAGATACGCAGTATTTT
d_gene: .; v_gene: TRBV6-1; j_gene: TRBJ1-5; abundance: .; CDR3aa: CATSTQGNGNQPQHF; CDR3nt: TGTGCCACCTCGACCCAGGGCAACGGCAATCAGCCCCAGCATTTT
d_gene: .; v_gene: TRBV7-2; j_gene: TRBJ1-3; abundance: .; CDR3aa: CASSSDVSGNTIYF; CDR3nt: TGTGCCAGCAGCTCGGACGTCTCTGGAAACACCATATATTTT
d_gene: .; v_gene: TRBV5-5; j_gene: TRBJ2-5; abundance: .; CDR3aa: CASSSAGETQYF; CDR3nt: TGTGCCAGCAGCTCAGCTGGAGAGACCCAGTACTTC
d_gene: .; v_gene: TRBV28; j_gene: TRBJ2-7; abundance: .; CDR3aa: CASISTGVDEQYF; CDR3nt: TGTGCCAGCATCTCCACTGGCGTGGACGAGCAGTACTTC